This T cell receptor beta chain was recovered during a study of metastatic and nonmetastatic thyroid tumors. Thyroid surgery had not been preceded by any treatment in any patient. The ends lost 6 bases at V and 3 bases at J; junction bases unmatched: 7. CDR3 length: 15 amino acids. From germline, CDR1 is SNHLY and CDR2 FYNNEI. This clone appeared many times. TCRdb re-processed the PCR reads through MiXCR. The data show tens of thousands of clones, 15% to 20% seen once. Sequenced input: blood. The chain uses TRBV2 and TRBJ2-7, with TRBD2 matching over 11 bases. This receptor was identified in a male donor with papillary thyroid cancer or a benign thyroid nodule (not recorded which). Some clones in this sample may be carry-over from other donors' samples. CDR3 residues: CASRVTSGRSYEQYV. CDR3 DNA sequence: TGTGCCAGCAGGGTTACTAGCGGGAGAAGCTACGAGCAGTACGTC.